This note documents a single T cell receptor beta chain sequence. The data derive from a study of shared T cell receptors in the human thymus. Trimming took 6 bases from V and 6 from J; bases not matched to a gene: 19. Germline V gene lookup returns CDR1 SQVTM and CDR2 ANQGSEA. CDR3 length: 17 amino acids. The table came from immunoSEQ multiplex PCR; TCRdb's copy has only in-frame clones and leaves some out. The sample carries about 380,000 clones, just under 95% recorded once. The sequence was obtained from a human donor. Sequencing used thymocytes. The chain links TRBV29-1 to TRBJ2-2, with TRBD1 matching over 7 bases. The chain's CDR3 is CSVHTLSGQLGAGELFF. CDR3 DNA: TGCAGCGTCCATACTCTCTCGGGACAGTTAGGGGCCGGGGAGCTGTTTTTT.